Listed below are T cell receptor beta chains from one sample, sequenced in a study of cytomegalovirus exposure and HLA in healthy donors. Generated by immunoSEQ multiplex PCR, the TCRdb table keeps only in-frame clones and is missing some. The repertoire holds 200,000 to 300,000 clones, with around 81% as singletons. The sample taken for sequencing was PBMCs. These receptors were obtained from an older woman in good health and CMV-seropositive. The CDR3 runs from the conserved cysteine through the conserved F or W. Fields, in order: J gene, D gene, V gene, clone size, CDR3 protein, CDR3 DNA. The D gene is left open where the match is weak. For some rows the clone size is stated as once, few or many, or as a class when expanded; others skip it.

TRBJ2-7 - TRBV5-1 few CASSYVPGSSYEQYF TGCGCCAGCAGCTACGTCCCCGGGAGTTCCTACGAGCAGTACTTC
TRBJ1-1 - TRBV5-4 few CASSYDRQEAFF TGTGCCAGCAGCTACGACCGACAGGAAGCTTTCTTT
TRBJ1-4 - TRBV6-6 few CASGQFNEKLFF TGTGCCAGCGGGCAGTTTAATGAAAAACTGTTTTTT
TRBJ2-5 TRBD1 TRBV30 few CAWSATYRQGSGETQYF TGTGCCTGGAGTGCCACCTATCGACAGGGATCGGGGGAGACCCAGTACTTC
TRBJ1-5 - TRBV11-3 - CASSLDSAGREPQHF TGTGCCAGCAGCTTAGATAGTGCGGGTAGGGAGCCCCAGCATTTT
TRBJ2-3 - TRBV5-1 - CASSLGRDTDTQYF TGCGCCAGCAGCTTGGGGCGGGACACAGATACGCAGTATTTT
TRBJ1-1 - TRBV6-1 - CASLQGNTEAFF TGTGCCAGCTTGCAGGGAAACACTGAAGCTTTCTTT
TRBJ2-6 TRBD2 TRBV19 - CASSASGRTGANVLTF TGTGCCAGTAGTGCTAGCGGGAGGACTGGGGCCAACGTCCTGACTTTC
TRBJ2-1 - TRBV19 few CASSIAPGDEQFF TGTGCCAGTAGTATAGCTCCAGGGGATGAGCAGTTCTTC
TRBJ1-4 - TRBV2 - CASSYGQLATNEKLFF TGTGCCAGCAGTTATGGACAGCTTGCAACTAATGAAAAACTGTTTTTT
TRBJ2-2 - TRBV18 - CASSSPTRYGELFF TGTGCCAGCTCATCTCCGACAAGATACGGGGAGCTGTTTTTT
TRBJ2-7 TRBD1 TRBV6-6 - CASGRGYEQYF TGTGCCTCGGGCAGGGGGTACGAGCAGTACTTC
TRBJ2-4 TRBD1 TRBV19 - CASSIGGTGRLGLTKNIQYF TGTGCCAGTAGTATAGGCGGGACAGGGCGATTGGGACTAACCAAAAACATTCAGTACTTC
TRBJ1-1 - TRBV19 - CASSRGLAEAFF TGTGCCAGTAGTAGGGGGCTCGCTGAAGCTTTCTTT
TRBJ2-7 TRBD2 TRBV19 - CASSSFGTSALSSYEQYF TGTGCCAGTAGTTCTTTTGGGACTAGCGCTCTGAGCTCCTACGAGCAGTACTTC
TRBJ1-4 - TRBV5-4 few CASSPGDREKLFF TGTGCCAGCAGCCCAGGGGATCGAGAAAAACTGTTTTTT
TRBJ2-5 - TRBV27 - CASSPGYQETQYF TGTGCCAGCAGTCCAGGGTACCAAGAGACCCAGTACTTC
TRBJ1-5 - TRBV18 - CASSPPNALNQPQHF TGTGCCAGCTCACCGCCAAACGCGTTAAATCAGCCCCAGCATTTT
TRBJ2-7 TRBD2 TRBV27 - CASSLVASGEREQYF TGTGCCAGCAGTTTAGTAGCTAGCGGAGAACGGGAGCAGTACTTC
TRBJ2-3 TRBD1 TRBV18 once CASSLRQGSTDTQYF TGTGCCAGCTCACTCCGACAGGGGTCCACAGATACGCAGTATTTT
TRBJ2-7 - TRBV5-4 - CASSLEGLQGPYEQYF TGTGCCAGCAGCTTGGAGGGTCTACAGGGACCCTACGAGCAGTACTTC
TRBJ2-7 TRBD2 TRBV5-1 - CASSPGGSGEQYF TGCGCCAGCAGCCCGGGGGGGAGCGGCGAGCAGTACTTC
TRBJ1-1 TRBD1 TRBV18 - CASSRDRVFGEAFF TGTGCCAGCTCACGGGACAGGGTATTTGGTGAAGCTTTCTTT
TRBJ2-7 - TRBV4-1 - CASSQGAGAYEQYF TGCGCCAGCAGCCAAGGAGCAGGGGCCTACGAGCAGTACTTC
TRBJ1-2 TRBD1 TRBV4-2 - CASSLEDRGGANYGYTF TGTGCCAGCAGCCTGGAGGACAGGGGGGGAGCTAACTATGGCTACACCTTC
TRBJ2-6 - TRBV5-6 - CASSPMGARGSGANVLTF TGTGCCAGCAGCCCCATGGGGGCACGGGGCTCTGGGGCCAACGTCCTGACTTTC
TRBJ2-1 - TRBV29-1 - CSVVGLNSYNEQFF TGCAGCGTTGTTGGGCTCAACTCCTACAATGAGCAGTTCTTC
TRBJ2-7 - TRBV4-1 - CASSQGAGSYEQYF TGCGCCAGCAGCCAAGGGGCCGGCTCCTACGAGCAGTACTTC
TRBJ2-7 - TRBV27 - CASSLSGVYEQYF TGTGCCAGCAGTTTATCAGGGGTCTACGAGCAGTACTTC
TRBJ2-1 TRBD1 TRBV5-1 - CASSTGQGTFDEQFF TGCGCCAGCAGCACGGGACAGGGGACGTTCGATGAGCAGTTCTTC
TRBJ1-2 - TRBV10-3 - CAISVGREDGYTF TGTGCCATCAGTGTGGGCAGGGAAGATGGCTACACCTTC
TRBJ2-7 - TRBV9 - CASSGGQLGYEQYF TGTGCCAGCAGCGGCGGACAGTTAGGATACGAGCAGTACTTC
TRBJ2-1 TRBD2 TRBV29-1 - CSVGTSGSYEQFF TGCAGCGTGGGGACTAGCGGGAGCTATGAGCAGTTCTTC
TRBJ1-4 TRBD1 TRBV5-4 - CASGTGGSEKLFF TGTGCCAGCGGGACAGGGGGTAGCGAAAAACTGTTTTTT
TRBJ1-1 - TRBV7-8 once CASSKTVNTEAFF TGTGCCAGCAGCAAGACAGTGAACACTGAAGCTTTCTTT
TRBJ2-7 TRBD1 TRBV9 - CASSAGTGGYEQYF TGTGCCAGCAGCGCCGGGACAGGGGGGTACGAGCAGTACTTC
TRBJ2-1 - TRBV19 - CATRGEPAYNEQFF TGTGCCACCAGGGGCGAACCCGCATACAATGAGCAGTTCTTC
TRBJ1-2 - TRBV27 few CASSLSRSSYLDRFGYTF TGTGCCAGCAGTTTATCGAGATCCTCTTACCTCGACAGGTTTGGCTACACCTTC
TRBJ1-1 - TRBV4-1 few CASSQDGRLMNTEAFF TGCGCCAGCAGCCAGGATGGGCGTCTCATGAACACTGAAGCTTTCTTT
TRBJ2-7 - TRBV7-8 - CASSLLARDWYEQYF TGTGCCAGCAGCTTGCTTGCTCGGGATTGGTACGAGCAGTACTTC
TRBJ1-4 - TRBV9 - CASSAGGRDEKLFF TGTGCCAGCAGCGCGGGGGGGCGGGATGAAAAACTGTTTTTT
TRBJ1-1 - TRBV6-1 - CASSSTVEAFF TGTGCCAGCAGTTCGACAGTTGAAGCTTTCTTT
TRBJ1-1 - TRBV12-5 - CASGLGGQFVNTEAFF TGTGCTAGTGGTTTGGGCGGACAGTTCGTGAACACTGAAGCTTTCTTT
TRBJ2-7 - TRBV5-1 few CASSRFNTDYEQYF TGCGCCAGCAGCCGTTTTAATACTGACTACGAGCAGTACTTC
TRBJ2-2 - TRBV5-1 - CASSLGQGSGELFF TGCGCCAGCAGCTTGGGGCAGGGGTCCGGGGAGCTGTTTTTT
TRBJ2-7 - TRBV6-1 - CASSEVDYFYEQYF TGTGCCAGCAGTGAAGTTGACTACTTCTACGAGCAGTACTTC
TRBJ2-1 - TRBV5-1 - CASSAGTAGNEQFF TGCGCCAGCAGCGCGGGGACTGCTGGCAATGAGCAGTTCTTC
TRBJ2-7 TRBD1 TRBV6-5 once CASSYGTGRGAYEQYF TGTGCCAGCAGTTACGGGACAGGGAGGGGGGCCTACGAGCAGTACTTC